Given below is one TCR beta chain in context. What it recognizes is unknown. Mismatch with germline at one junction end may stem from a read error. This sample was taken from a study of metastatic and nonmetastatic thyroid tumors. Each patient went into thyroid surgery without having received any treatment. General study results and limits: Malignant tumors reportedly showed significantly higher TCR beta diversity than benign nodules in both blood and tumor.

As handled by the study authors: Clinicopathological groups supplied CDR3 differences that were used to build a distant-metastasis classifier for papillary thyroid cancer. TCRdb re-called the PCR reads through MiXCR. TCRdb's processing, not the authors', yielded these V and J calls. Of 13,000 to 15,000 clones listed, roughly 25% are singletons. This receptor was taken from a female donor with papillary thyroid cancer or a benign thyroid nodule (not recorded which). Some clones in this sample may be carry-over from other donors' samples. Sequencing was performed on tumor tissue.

The CDR3 nucleotides read TGCAGTGCTAGAAGGTCGGCATTCGCCCAAGAAACCCATTACTTC. Its protein product is CSARRSAFAQETHYF. J is TRBJ2-5 and V is TRBV20-1; D unresolved. The germline V gene encodes CDR1 DFQATT and CDR2 SNEGSKA (reference sequence). The CDR3 runs to 15 residues.